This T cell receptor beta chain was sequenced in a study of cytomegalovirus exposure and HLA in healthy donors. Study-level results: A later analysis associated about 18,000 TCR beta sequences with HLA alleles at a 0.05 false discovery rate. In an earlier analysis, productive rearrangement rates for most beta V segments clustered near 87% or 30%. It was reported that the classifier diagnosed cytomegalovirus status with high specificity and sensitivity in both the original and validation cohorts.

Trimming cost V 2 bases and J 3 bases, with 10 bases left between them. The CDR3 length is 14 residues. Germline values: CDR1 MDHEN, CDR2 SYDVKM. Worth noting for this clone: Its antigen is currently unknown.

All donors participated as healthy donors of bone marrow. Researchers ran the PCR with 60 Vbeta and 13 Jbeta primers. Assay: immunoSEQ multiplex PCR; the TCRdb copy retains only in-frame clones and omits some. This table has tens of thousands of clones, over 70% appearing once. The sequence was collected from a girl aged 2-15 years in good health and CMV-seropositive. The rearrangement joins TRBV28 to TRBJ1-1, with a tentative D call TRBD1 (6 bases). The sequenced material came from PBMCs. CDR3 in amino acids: CASSLEDRDTEAFF. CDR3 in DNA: TGTGCCAGCAGTTTAGAGGACAGAGACACTGAAGCTTTCTTT.